This T cell receptor (beta chain) comes out of a study of regulatory T cells in long-lasting Graves disease. Worth noting for this clonotype: The target antigen is unknown.

The time point is: persistent/refractory GD, antithyroid drugs over 5 years with positive TRAb. The TCR library was made from RNA that had been extracted from PBMCs in TRIzol. This CDR3 has 15 residues. Germline lookup yields CDR1 LGHDT and CDR2 YNNKEL (reference sequence). V lost 2 bases to trimming and J lost 1 base; unmatched junction nucleotides: 2. Study-level results: New patients shared fewer public clonotypes (around 970) than persistent patients did (around 3,000).

Investigators prepared the TCR beta libraries by applying iRepertoire HTBI primers and Arm-PCR of CDR3 regions. TCRdb re-derived calls from the multiplex PCR reads in MiXCR, one entry per CDR3 protein. Of approximately 690,000 distinct CDR3 sequences in the sample, around 30% were seen once. Specimen: peripheral blood mononuclear cells (PBMCs), collected when the disease was refractory, from a patient treated with antithyroid drugs. The receptor was isolated from a female donor with Graves disease. V gene TRBV3-1 combines with J gene TRBJ1-1; 9 positions agree with TRBD1. The CDR3 protein is CASSQMDRGNTEAFF. Written as DNA, the CDR3 is TGTGCCAGCAGCCAAATGGACAGGGGGAACACTGAAGCTTTCTTT.